This TCR beta chain was sequenced for a study of T cells in Graves' hyperthyroidism and ophthalmopathy. General observations from the study: A model using 13 V-J features told ophthalmopathy apart from stable hyperthyroidism.

Graves' hyperthyroidism qualified as stable when ophthalmopathy did not progress within 18 months. Fresh 10 ml peripheral blood yielded PBMCs. The CDR3 spans 12 residues. Germline assignment: CDR1 MDHEN and CDR2 SYDVKM. Trimming stripped 7 bases from V and 8 bases from J, with 13 bases between. Comments on this clonotype: Antigen specificity is unknown.

Amplified regions were TCR beta CDR3 sequences from RNA transcripts. RT-PCR in the first round (using the HTBI primer set) targeted the TCR CDR3. TCRdb independently ran MiXCR on the multiplex PCR reads; one entry per CDR3 protein. The sample lists hundreds of thousands of distinct CDR3 sequences, roughly 15% seen once, with about a tenth in the top ten. Sequenced: blood. The sequence was obtained from a woman aged 18-29 years with Graves' hyperthyroidism. The chain has TRBV28 and TRBJ2-3; no reliable D call. The CDR3 region has the DNA TGTGCCAGCACCCAAGAAGTGGGTACGCAGTATTTT. Translated, it gives CASTQEVGTQYF.